This T cell receptor (beta chain) emerged from a study of blood T cell repertoires in COVID-19. The authors' processing: It was from reference gene primer amplification that nucleated cell counts were estimated. Some clones are missing from TCRdb's copy, which holds only in-frame ones; the method was immunoSEQ multiplex PCR. V and J calls and clone size come straight from that table; D and trimming were deduced from the DNA. This repertoire shows roughly 260,000 clones, around nine tenths found once; its top ten account for over 1.5%. Residents of about two dozen US areas, aged roughly 18 to 90 years, made up the participants. The germline gives CDR1 SEHNR, CDR2 FQNEAQ (reference sequence). The V end was cut by 5 bases, the J end by 0 bases, with 11 bases between. The CDR3 length is 14 residues. This clone was recorded once.

The chain joins TRBV7-9 to TRBJ2-7; D might be TRBD2 (6 bases). The material sequenced was PBMCs or T cells enriched from blood (not recorded which). This receptor was obtained from a woman under 30 who had recovered from COVID-19. The CDR3 here is CASSPRTNSYEQYF. CDR3 DNA: TGTGCCAGCAGCCCAAGGACTAACTCCTACGAGCAGTACTTC. The whole variable domain, remainder taken from reference TRBV7-9 and TRBJ2-7, is DTGVSQNPRHKITKRGQNVTFRCDPISEHNRLYWYRQTLGQGPEFLTYFQNEAQLEKSRLLSDRFSAERPKGSFSTLEIQRTEQGDSAMYLCASSPRTNSYEQYFGPGTRLTVT.